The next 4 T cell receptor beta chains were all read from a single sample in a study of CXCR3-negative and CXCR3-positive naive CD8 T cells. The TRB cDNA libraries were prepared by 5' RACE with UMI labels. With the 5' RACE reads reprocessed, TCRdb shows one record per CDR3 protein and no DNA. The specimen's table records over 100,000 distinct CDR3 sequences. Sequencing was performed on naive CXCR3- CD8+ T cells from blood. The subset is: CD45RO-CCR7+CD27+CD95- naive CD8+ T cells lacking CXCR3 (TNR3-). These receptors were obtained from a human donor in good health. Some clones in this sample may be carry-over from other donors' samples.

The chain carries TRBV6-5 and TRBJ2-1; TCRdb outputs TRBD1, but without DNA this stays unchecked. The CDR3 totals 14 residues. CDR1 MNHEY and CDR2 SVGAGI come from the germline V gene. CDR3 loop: CASSLGRAAGEQFF.

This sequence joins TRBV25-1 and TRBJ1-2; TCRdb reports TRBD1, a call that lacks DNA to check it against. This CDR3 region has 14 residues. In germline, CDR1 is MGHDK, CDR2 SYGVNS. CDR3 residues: CASSTPGGHYGYTF.

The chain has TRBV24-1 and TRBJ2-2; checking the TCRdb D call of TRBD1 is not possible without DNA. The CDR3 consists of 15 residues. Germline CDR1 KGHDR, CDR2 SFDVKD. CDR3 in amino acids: CATSDGGLDTGELFF.

The CDR3 here is CSVELTSRLNTGELFF. The chain employs TRBV29-1 and TRBJ2-2; the D call from TCRdb, TRBD2, cannot be confirmed without DNA. The germline gives CDR1 SQVTM, CDR2 ANQGSEA. CDR3 size: 16 residues.